This record looks at one T cell receptor (beta chain) sequence and its context. This sample stems from a study of blood T cells in healthy people across ages. With a J-beta primer mix and a sample-barcoded 5' primer, a second PCR ran roughly 6 to 11 cycles. TCRdb reprocessed the 5' RACE reads with MiXCR, giving one entry per CDR3 protein. The sample shows 1.5 million to 2 million distinct CDR3 sequences, approximately 50% of them seen only once. Germline trimming cut 5 bases from V and 10 bases from J; bases unmatched to any gene: 9. Germline CDR1 SNHLY, CDR2 FYNNEI. The CDR3 is made up of 15 amino acids.

V gene TRBV2 combines with J gene TRBJ2-1, with TRBD1 matching over 12 bases. The sequence derives from a woman aged 40 to 49 in good health. Sequencing was done on a sample of blood. CDR3 in amino acids: CASSPGQGAPYEQFF. The CDR3 DNA reads as TGTGCCAGCAGTCCGGGACAGGGGGCTCCCTACGAGCAGTTCTTC.